Following are 21 T cell receptor beta chains from one sample sequenced in a study of cytomegalovirus exposure and HLA in healthy donors. Primers: 60 Vbeta forward and 13 Jbeta reverse. Assay used: immunoSEQ multiplex PCR; TCRdb lists only in-frame clones, some missing. The profile shows 150,000 to 200,000 clones, roughly 77% of them singletons. Material: PBMCs. These receptors were collected from a man in his forties or fifties in good health and CMV-seropositive.

The V call is TRBV7-2, the J call TRBJ2-3; a weak D match, TRBD2 (5 bases). Looked up from germline, CDR1 is SGHTA and CDR2 is FQGNSA. This CDR3 spans 16 amino acids. Trimming pared 6 bases from V and 0 bases from J, leaving 16 bases between. The CDR3 spells CASSIPGGRSTDTQYF. CDR3 DNA sequence: TGTGCCAGCAGTATTCCCGGAGGTAGGAGCACAGATACGCAGTATTTT.

CDR3 sequence (DNA): TGTGCCAGCAGCTTAGGCGGGGGGTTGGGGGAGCAGTACTTC. Amino acids: CASSLGGGLGEQYF. The chain combines TRBV7-2 with TRBJ2-7, with 8 positions matching TRBD2. Germline trimming cut 1 base from V and 7 bases from J; bases unmatched to any gene: 6. From germline, CDR1 is SGHTA and CDR2 FQGNSA. There are 14 residues in the CDR3.

The chain has TRBV5-6 and TRBJ2-5, with D possibly being TRBD2 (5 bases). The J call is uncertain, as TRBJ2-7 better fits the DNA end. CDR1 and CDR2 (germline): SGHDT, YYEEEE. The CDR3 totals 15 residues. CDR3 nucleotides: TGTGCCAGCAGCCCTGCGGGCAGGAACTCCTACGAGCAGTACTTC. It codes for CASSPAGRNSYEQYF.

V is TRBV19 and J is TRBJ2-7; 8 nucleotides match TRBD1. Germline trimming cut 4 bases from V and 1 base from J; bases unmatched to any gene: 9. From germline, CDR1 is LNHDA and CDR2 SQIVND (reference sequence). This CDR3 has 16 residues. The CDR3 region has the DNA TGTGCCAGTAGTACGAGGGGACAGGCGTTTTCCTACGAGCAGTACTTC. This codes for CASSTRGQAFSYEQYF.

The chain joins TRBV9 to TRBJ2-5; 11 nucleotides match TRBD2. The J segment lost 5 bases and the V segment lost 0 bases, leaving 6 bases of the junction unmatched. Per the germline V gene, CDR1 is SGDLS and CDR2 is YYNGEE. CDR3 length equals 16 residues. Written as DNA, the CDR3 is TGTGCCAGCAGCGTAGGGTTAGCGGGGGGGCGGGAGACCCAGTACTTC. Its translation is CASSVGLAGGRETQYF.

The J gene is TRBJ2-3, the V gene TRBV7-2; D remains ambiguous. Between the trimmed V and J ends, which lost 5 bases and 4 bases, there was a span of 13 bases. Germline CDR1 is SGHTA and CDR2 is FQGNSA. The CDR3 consists of 14 residues. CDR3 residues: CASSPTTAADTQYF. In DNA form, the CDR3 reads TGTGCCAGCAGCCCAACGACGGCGGCAGATACGCAGTATTTT.

The genes are TRBV19 and TRBJ2-2, with unresolved D. The CDR3 totals 15 residues. Germline V gene lookup returns CDR1 LNHDA and CDR2 SQIVND (reference sequence). V lost 3 bases to trimming and J lost 2 bases, with 10 bases between them. CDR3 DNA: TGTGCCAGTAGTATTGGGCCAGGAAACACCGGGGAGCTGTTTTTT. Amino acids: CASSIGPGNTGELFF. Combining the CDR3 with reference TRBV19 and TRBJ2-2 gives the whole variable domain DGGITQSPKYLFRKEGQNVTLSCEQNLNHDAMYWYRQDPGQGLRLIYYSQIVNDFQKGDIAEGYSVSREKKESFPLTVTSAQKNPTAFYLCASSIGPGNTGELFFGEGSRLTVL.

V gene TRBV30 combines with J gene TRBJ2-7; TRBD1 agrees at 8 bases. Germline trimming cut 2 bases from V and 4 bases from J; bases unmatched to any gene: 7. Germline V gene lookup returns CDR1 GTSNPN and CDR2 SVGIG (reference sequence). This CDR3 region has 14 residues. The CDR3 nucleotides read TGTGCCTGGAGTAAAGGGACAGGTCCTTACGAGCAGTACTTC. Translated, it gives CAWSKGTGPYEQYF.

V and J are TRBV10-3 and TRBJ2-7, with D possibly TRBD1 on 6 matching bases. Trimming shortened V by 2 bases and J by 3 bases, and 14 bases separated the two germline ends. Germline V gives CDR1 ENHRY, CDR2 SYGVKD. CDR3 size: 15 residues. This CDR3 is CAISEGTGRFYEQYF. DNA for the CDR3: TGTGCCATCAGTGAGGGTACAGGGAGATTCTACGAGCAGTACTTC.

The chain links TRBV28 to TRBJ2-7; D is possibly TRBD1 (6 bases). CDR1 and CDR2 from the germline V gene are MDHEN and SYDVKM. CDR3 length: 13 amino acids. The V end lost 6 bases, the J end lost 2 bases, and 11 bases lay between the germline ends. CDR3 sequence (DNA): TGTGCCAGCAGCGGACAGCCCCCCTACGAGCAGTACTTC. It translates to CASSGQPPYEQYF.

The chain carries TRBV19 and TRBJ2-1; the match to TRBD2 covers 8 bases. V lost 5 bases, J lost 3 bases, and 3 bases stayed unmatched. There are 14 residues in the CDR3. Germline V gene sequence: CDR1 LNHDA, CDR2 SQIVND (reference sequence). The CDR3 sequence is CASSPGGDYNEQFF. CDR3 nucleotide sequence: TGTGCCAGTAGTCCCGGGGGGGACTACAATGAGCAGTTCTTC.

The gene calls are TRBV5-1 and TRBJ2-7, with 14 bases fitting TRBD2. The CDR3 length is 13 residues. After removal of 3 bases from V and 7 bases from J, the junction contained 0 bases not matched to a gene. Per germline, CDR1 SGHRS and CDR2 YFSETQ. The CDR3 coding sequence is TGCGCCAGCAGCTGGACTAGCGGGGGGGAGCAGTACTTC. Encoded protein: CASSWTSGGEQYF.

The V call is TRBV7-2, the J call TRBJ2-7; possible D gene TRBD1, 6 bases. Trimming stripped 3 bases from V and 2 bases from J, with 17 bases between. The CDR3 spans 16 residues. From germline, CDR1 is SGHTA and CDR2 FQGNSA. This CDR3 is CASSLGAGTRAYEQYF. The CDR3 DNA reads as TGTGCCAGCAGCTTGGGGGCAGGGACCCGAGCCTACGAGCAGTACTTC. The entire variable domain, with the rest obtained from reference TRBV7-2 and TRBJ2-7, is as follows: GAGVSQSPSNKVTEKGKDVELRCDPISGHTALYWYRQSLGQGLEFLIYFQGNSAPDKSGLPSDRFSAERTGGSVSTLTIQRTQQEDSAVYLCASSLGAGTRAYEQYFGPGTRLTVT.

The rearrangement joins TRBV30 to TRBJ1-1, with 9 bases aligning to TRBD1. V lost 1 base to trimming and J lost 10 bases; unmatched junction nucleotides: 1. The CDR3 has 11 residues. Germline V gene lookup returns CDR1 GTSNPN and CDR2 SVGIG (reference sequence). CDR3 sequence: CAWSGQGGAFF. DNA of the CDR3: TGTGCCTGGAGTGGACAGGGGGGAGCTTTCTTT.

CDR3 loop: CASSRRVTGDYGYTF. CDR3 DNA sequence: TGTGCCAGTAGTAGAAGGGTAACAGGGGACTATGGCTACACCTTC. The rearrangement links TRBV19 to TRBJ1-2; 7 nucleotides agree with TRBD1. V lost 4 bases to trimming and J lost 3 bases; unmatched junction nucleotides: 8. Germline assignment: CDR1 LNHDA and CDR2 SQIVND (reference sequence). The CDR3 consists of 15 residues.

The rearrangement joins TRBV5-1 to TRBJ2-5, with 9 bases lining up with TRBD1. This CDR3 contains 14 residues. CDR1 is SGHRS, CDR2 YFSETQ, per germline. V shed 4 bases, J shed 2 bases, and the junction held 3 bases outside the gene matches. The CDR3 here is CASSQGQGQETQYF. CDR3 sequence (DNA): TGCGCCAGCAGCCAAGGACAGGGGCAAGAGACCCAGTACTTC.

This chain joins TRBV30 and TRBJ1-1; a weak D match, TRBD1 (5 bases). The V gene's germline CDR1 is GTSNPN and CDR2 SVGIG (reference sequence). The length of the CDR3 is 13 residues. Trimming stripped 7 bases from V and 4 bases from J, with 16 bases between. The CDR3 DNA is TGTGCCTCCCCCGGGGGGGGTGGCACTGAAGCTTTCTTT. It encodes CASPGGGGTEAFF.

V and J are TRBV5-1 and TRBJ2-1, with 11 bases matching TRBD2. CDR1 is SGHRS, CDR2 YFSETQ, per germline. The CDR3 is 15 amino acids. J was trimmed by 5 bases and V by 4 bases; bases with no gene match: 5. The CDR3 loop reads CASSSTLAGDNEQFF. DNA of the CDR3: TGCGCCAGCAGCAGCACACTAGCGGGAGACAATGAGCAGTTCTTC.

This chain connects TRBV19 to TRBJ2-7; perhaps TRBD1 as D (6 bases). V was shortened by 2 bases and J by 2 bases, with 10 bases between the two germline ends. CDR1 is LNHDA, CDR2 SQIVND, per germline (reference sequence). This CDR3 comprises 14 residues. The CDR3 is CASSINRETYEQYF. The CDR3 DNA reads as TGTGCCAGTAGTATAAACAGGGAAACCTACGAGCAGTACTTC.

This clone has more than one count but fewer than ten. V and J are TRBV9 and TRBJ2-5, with 9 bases matching TRBD1. Germline loops: CDR1 SGDLS, CDR2 YYNGEE. V lost 3 bases and J lost 8; bases outside the gene matches: 8. The CDR3 loop spans 14 amino acids. CDR3 amino acids: CASSGDRVGETQYF. The CDR3 DNA follows: TGTGCCAGCAGCGGGGACAGGGTCGGGGAAACCCAGTACTTC.

The chain links TRBV5-4 to TRBJ2-3; 11 bases match TRBD2. CDR3 length equals 18 residues. V gave up 3 bases and J gave up 0 bases; unmatched junction bases: 9. Germline CDR1 and CDR2: SGHNT and YYREEE (reference sequence). In nucleotides, the CDR3 is TGTGCCAGCAGCTCCGGGGTTAGCGGGGGGGCTAGCACAGATACGCAGTATTTT. Translation gives CASSSGVSGGASTDTQYF.